A selection of T cell receptor beta chains follows, all from one sample in a study of response to subunit inactivated influenza vaccine. TCRdb used MiXCR to reprocess the RT-PCR reads, holding one entry per CDR3 protein. The sample lists about 540,000 distinct CDR3 sequences, 13% to 15% seen once, with 11% in the top ten. The starting material was PBMCs from blood, obtained about 12 days after vaccination. These receptors were taken from a man in his fifties or sixties who received an inactivated influenza vaccine. Both conserved end residues are part of each CDR3. The D gene is left open where the match is weak. Clone size is shown for a subset of rows, as once, few, many or a class of expanded clone.

D gene	J gene	clone size	V gene	CDR3 DNA	CDR3 protein
-	TRBJ2-5	-	TRBV20-1	TGCAGTGCTAGAGATTGGGAGTACCAAGAGACCCAGTACTTC	CSARDWEYQETQYF
TRBD1	TRBJ2-7	-	TRBV11-2	TGTGCCAGCAGCTTAGGGACAGGGGCTGCCTACGAGCAGTACTTC	CASSLGTGAAYEQYF
TRBD2	TRBJ2-1	few	TRBV12-3/TRBV12-4	TGTGCCAGCAGTACAATAGCGGGGGGGTTATACAATGAGCAGTTCTTC	CASSTIAGGLYNEQFF
-	TRBJ2-5	-	TRBV10-3	TGTGCCATCAGCGACGGAGACAGACAAGAGACCCAGTACTTC	CAISDGDRQETQYF
TRBD2	TRBJ2-1	-	TRBV10-3	TGTGCCATCAGTGAGTCAAGCGGGAGCTCCTACAATGAGCAGTTCTTC	CAISESSGSSYNEQFF
-	TRBJ2-3	few	TRBV5-1	TGCGCCAGCAGCTTGGATAGGGGGGGATCAGATACGCAGTATTTT	CASSLDRGGSDTQYF
-	TRBJ2-7	few	TRBV20-1	TGCAGTGCTAGAGACCTCCAAAGGGGGGGGAACTACGAGCAGTACTTC	CSARDLQRGGNYEQYF
-	TRBJ1-5	-	TRBV27	TGTGCCAGCAGTGTGTACGCTGGGTACCGTCAGCCCCAGCATTTT	CASSVYAGYRQPQHF
-	TRBJ1-2	few	TRBV27	TGTGCCAGCAGTTGGCGCGTAGGGAATGGCTACACCTTC	CASSWRVGNGYTF
TRBD1	TRBJ2-7	-	TRBV24-1	TGTGCCACCAGCGCACCGGGACAGGCCCATGAAGAGCAGTACTTC	CATSAPGQAHEEQYF
-	TRBJ1-5	-	TRBV29-1	TGCAGCGTAGAAGACATTGGGGGGCCCCAGCATTTT	CSVEDIGGPQHF
-	TRBJ2-3	few	TRBV2	TGTGCCAGCAGTGAAGCGTCCAGCAAGAGGGCGTTAACAGATACGCAGTATTTT	CASSEASSKRALTDTQYF
TRBD1	TRBJ2-7	-	TRBV6-1	TGTGCCTTAGACAGGGGGAGCTACGAGCAGTACTTC	CALDRGSYEQYF
-	TRBJ2-2	-	TRBV24-1	TGTGCCACCAGTTTTGGGGGGCCAACCGGGGAGCTGTTTTTT	CATSFGGPTGELFF
TRBD1	TRBJ1-2	-	TRBV2	TGTGCCAGCAGTGGGACAGGAGGCTATGGCTACACCTTC	CASSGTGGYGYTF
-	TRBJ2-3	many	TRBV5-1	TGCGCCAGCAGCTTGGCTACCGCAGATACGCAGTATTTT	CASSLATADTQYF
TRBD2	TRBJ2-7	-	TRBV5-1	TGCGCCAGCAGCTTTATAGCGGGAGGTTCCTACGAGCAGTACTTC	CASSFIAGGSYEQYF
-	TRBJ2-1	-	TRBV14	TGTGCCAGCAGCCATATGGACAGACTGAGGGGAGAGCAGTTCTTC	CASSHMDRLRGEQFF
TRBD1	TRBJ2-7	few	TRBV24-1	TGTGCCACCAGTGCCCCCGGGACAGGGGGCGAGCAGTACTTC	CATSAPGTGGEQYF
-	TRBJ2-2	few	TRBV18	TGTGCCAGCTCACCACTCATACAGGCTACCGGGGAGCTGTTTTTT	CASSPLIQATGELFF
-	TRBJ2-2	few	TRBV7-2	TGTGCCAGCAGTCATAGTATTGGGACCGGGGAGCTGTTTTTT	CASSHSIGTGELFF
-	TRBJ1-1	few	TRBV5-4	TGTGCCAGCAGCCGACCCCCCTCTGAAGCTTTCTTT	CASSRPPSEAFF
-	TRBJ2-1	few	TRBV7-9	TGTGCCAGCAGCCCTAGTAGCGCAGGACCCTACAATGAGCAGTTCTTC	CASSPSSAGPYNEQFF
-	TRBJ2-3	-	TRBV6-4	TGTGCCAGCAGTCCTTCTAGCGTAGCCACAGATACGCAGTATTTT	CASSPSSVATDTQYF
-	TRBJ2-3	many	TRBV5-1	TGCGCCAGCAGCTTAGGACAAGATACGCAGTATTTT	CASSLGQDTQYF
-	TRBJ1-1	-	TRBV6-2/TRBV6-3	TGTGCCAGCACCAAACCGACTGGGAACACTGAAGCTTTCTTT	CASTKPTGNTEAFF
TRBD2	TRBJ2-3	many	TRBV20-1	TGCAGTGCCGGGCGGACTAGCGGCGCAGATACGCAGTATTTT	CSAGRTSGADTQYF
-	TRBJ1-5	few	TRBV5-5	TGTGCCAGCAGCTTGTTATTTAGGGACAATCAGCCCCAGCATTTT	CASSLLFRDNQPQHF
-	TRBJ2-6	-	TRBV7-9	TGTGCCAGCAGAAAAACGCAGGGGTATGGGGCCAACGTCCTGACTTTC	CASRKTQGYGANVLTF
TRBD1	TRBJ2-1	few	TRBV28	TGTGCCAGCAGTTCTCTGGACAGGGGGGTCTACAATGAGCAGTTCTTC	CASSSLDRGVYNEQFF
TRBD2	TRBJ2-1	few	TRBV24-1	TGTGCCACCAGCGGAATAGCGGGGAGCGCCTACAATGAGCAGTTCTTC	CATSGIAGSAYNEQFF
-	TRBJ1-5	-	TRBV4-1	TGCGCCAGCAGCCAAGAGAGGGGACAAGGGTATCAGCCCCAGCATTTT	CASSQERGQGYQPQHF
-	TRBJ2-3	-	TRBV5-6	TGTGCCAGCAGACTTAGGGGAAATACGCAGTATTTT	CASRLRGNTQYF
-	TRBJ2-7	few	TRBV6-5	TGTGCCAGCAGTTCTGGAAGGTTAGAGCAGTACTTC	CASSSGRLEQYF
-	TRBJ2-6	-	TRBV12-3/TRBV12-4	TGTGCCAGCAGTCAAAACTCTGGGGCCAACGTCCTGACTTTC	CASSQNSGANVLTF
-	TRBJ1-2	-	TRBV6-2/TRBV6-3	TGTGCCAGCACCCCGCGGCCCTCTGGCGGCTACACCTTC	CASTPRPSGGYTF
-	TRBJ2-5	-	TRBV10-1	TGCGCCAGCAGTGCGGGGGTTCAAGAGACCCAGTACTTC	CASSAGVQETQYF
TRBD1	TRBJ2-6	few	TRBV4-3	TGCGCCAGCAGCCAAGAGATGCGTGGGACAGCAGTCTCTGGGGCCAACGTCCTGACTTTC	CASSQEMRGTAVSGANVLTF
-	TRBJ1-6	few	TRBV12-3/TRBV12-4	TGTGCCAGCAGCCTCCAGGGTGCAAGTTCACCCCTCCACTTT	CASSLQGASSPLHF
TRBD1	TRBJ1-1	-	TRBV6-2/TRBV6-3	TGTGCCAGCAGGTCCGGGACAGTAGCACGGAACACTGAAGCTTTCTTT	CASRSGTVARNTEAFF
TRBD1	TRBJ1-2	few	TRBV11-2	TGTGCCAGCAGACGACCGGGACAGGGACTCTATGGCTACACCTTC	CASRRPGQGLYGYTF
-	TRBJ2-2	few	TRBV11-2	TGTGCCAGCAGCTTGAGGACAGCTTCGAACACCGGGGAGCTGTTTTTT	CASSLRTASNTGELFF
TRBD2	TRBJ2-3	few	TRBV20-1	TGCAGTGCTAGAGATGTCTCGGGGACTAGCGGGAGTTCAGATACGCAGTATTTT	CSARDVSGTSGSSDTQYF
TRBD1	TRBJ2-1	-	TRBV30	TGTGCCTGGAGTCACGACAGGGGATTAACCTACAATGAGCAGTTCTTC	CAWSHDRGLTYNEQFF
-	TRBJ2-1	medium-sized	TRBV29-1	TGCAGCGTTGACTTCAGGGAAAAGCAGTTCTTC	CSVDFREKQFF
-	TRBJ2-7	few	TRBV7-2	TGTGCCAGCAGCTTAGTCGGGCCAAACTACGAGCAGTACTTC	CASSLVGPNYEQYF
TRBD2	TRBJ2-5	-	TRBV12-3/TRBV12-4	TGTGCCAGCAGTGAGCGGGGGCTTCAAGAGACCCAGTACTTC	CASSERGLQETQYF
TRBD1	TRBJ1-4	few	TRBV9	TGTGCCAGCAGCGTAGGACAGGGGGCCCTTGAAAAACTGTTTTTT	CASSVGQGALEKLFF
TRBD2	TRBJ2-3	few	TRBV6-4	TGTGCCAGCAGTGTACTAGCGGGGGGGCAAGATACGCAGTATTTT	CASSVLAGGQDTQYF
-	TRBJ1-5	-	TRBV7-6	TGTGCCAGCAGCTTACGAAGGCGGGGTGATCAGCCCCAGCATTTT	CASSLRRRGDQPQHF
-	TRBJ2-7	-	TRBV15	TGTGCCACCAGCAGAGAGCCCGCCTACGAGCAGTACTTC	CATSREPAYEQYF
-	TRBJ1-5	-	TRBV6-1	TGTGCCAGCAATCGGGGAGATGGTCAGCCCCAGCATTTT	CASNRGDGQPQHF
-	TRBJ2-1	-	TRBV5-1	TGCGCCAGCAGCTTTATTAGCGTAGGTGAGCAGTTCTTC	CASSFISVGEQFF
-	TRBJ1-5	few	TRBV20-1	TGCAGTGCTAGGCGGGGCTCTGGGAATCAGCCCCAGCATTTT	CSARRGSGNQPQHF
-	TRBJ1-2	many	TRBV12-3/TRBV12-4	TGTGCCAGTTCGTCAGGAACCCCGGGCTACACCTTC	CASSSGTPGYTF
-	TRBJ2-3	few	TRBV7-2	TGTGCCAGCAGCTTAGCTTGGGGAAATCCCTCAACAGATACGCAGTATTTT	CASSLAWGNPSTDTQYF
-	TRBJ1-1	-	TRBV5-6	TGTGCCAGCAGCGAGGGCTCGGTGAACACTGAAGCTTTCTTT	CASSEGSVNTEAFF
TRBD2	TRBJ2-7	few	TRBV27	TGTGCCAGCAGTCCGGGACTAGCGGGAATATACGAGCAGTACTTC	CASSPGLAGIYEQYF